This T cell receptor (beta chain) was retrieved from a study of cytomegalovirus exposure and HLA in healthy donors. Study results and caveats: CMV serostatus was the only immune exposure information that was available.

This clone was found once. The antigen is undetermined. A junction end diverges from the germline sequence, so it may reflect a read error. The germline CDR1 and CDR2 sequences are SGHTA and FQGTGA. The CDR3 contains 8 residues. The PCR was carried out with 60 Vbeta primers and 13 Jbeta primers. This table comes from immunoSEQ multiplex PCR, and its TCRdb copy is limited to in-frame clones, with some not included. In the table there are about 65,000 clones, 80% of which are singletons. This sequence joins TRBV7-3 and TRBJ2-4; D is ambiguous. This sequence was found in a woman aged 25 to 39 in good health and CMV-seronegative. Sequenced input: PBMCs. CDR3 sequence: CARLELDF. DNA of the CDR3: TGTGCCAGACTCGAGTTGGACTTC.